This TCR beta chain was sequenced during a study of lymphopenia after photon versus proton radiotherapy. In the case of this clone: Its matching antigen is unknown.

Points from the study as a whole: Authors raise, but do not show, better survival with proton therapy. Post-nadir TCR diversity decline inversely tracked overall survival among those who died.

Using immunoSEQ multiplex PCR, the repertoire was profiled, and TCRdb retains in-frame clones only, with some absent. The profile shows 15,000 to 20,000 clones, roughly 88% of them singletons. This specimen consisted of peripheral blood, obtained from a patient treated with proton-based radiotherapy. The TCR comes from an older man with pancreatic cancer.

Here the CDR3 reads CASSQVRGRTEAFF. The CDR3 nucleotides read TGTGCCAGCAGCCAAGTAAGGGGGCGAACTGAAGCTTTCTTT. The chain has TRBV14 and TRBJ1-1; 7 bases map to TRBD1. Germline V lookup: CDR1 SGHDN, CDR2 FVKESK. There are 14 residues in the CDR3. Trimming at V came to 1 base and at J to 5 bases, leaving 4 bases not matched to a gene.